A selection of T cell receptor beta chains follows, all from one sample in a study of T cell responses to AZD1222 COVID-19 vaccine. TCRdb's table, derived via immunoSEQ multiplex PCR, lists solely in-frame clones and lacks some. There are 140,000 to 150,000 clones in the sample; roughly 85% occur only once, and more than 7% lies in the top ten. The sample here was peripheral blood, taken on day 0 of AZD1222 vaccination. The receptor source for this set is an adult in good health. CDR3s include the opening cysteine and the closing phenylalanine or tryptophan. D genes are given only for firm matches. Size tells how often a clone was seen (once, few, many) or the class of an expanded clone, and some rows leave it out.

J	V	size	D	DNA	CDR3
TRBJ2-4	TRBV5-8	.	TRBD2	TGTGCCAGCAGCAGGCCGGGGCTCGCGGGGGGGAAAAACATTCAGTACTTC	CASSRPGLAGGKNIQYF
TRBJ1-4	TRBV19	.	.	TGTGCCAGTAGTATGGTTGGGACTAATGAAAAACTGTTTTTT	CASSMVGTNEKLFF
TRBJ1-5	TRBV28	.	.	TGTGCCAGCGGCGACCGGATTCAGCCCCAGCATTTT	CASGDRIQPQHF
TRBJ2-7	TRBV6-1	.	.	TGTGCCAGCAGTGAAGCGCCAATCGGGGATACCCACGAGCAGTACTTC	CASSEAPIGDTHEQYF
TRBJ1-2	TRBV27	.	.	TGTGCCAGCAGTCCCTCGACAGAGGGAGGCTATGGCTACACCTTC	CASSPSTEGGYGYTF
TRBJ1-4	TRBV6-5	.	TRBD1	TGTGCCAGCGGGACAGGGAGGGAAAAACTGTTTTTT	CASGTGREKLFF
TRBJ2-5	TRBV10-3	.	.	TGTGCCATCAGTGATAGTTCATGGCCGGGGTGGCAAGAGACCCAGTACTTC	CAISDSSWPGWQETQYF
TRBJ2-7	TRBV6-5	.	.	TGTGCCAGCACCCTGGACCTAGACGAGCAGTACTTC	CASTLDLDEQYF
TRBJ2-1	TRBV7-9	.	TRBD1	TGTGCCAGCAGCTCCCCCTTGGGACAGGGACGGAGCAATGAGCAGTTCTTC	CASSSPLGQGRSNEQFF
TRBJ2-5	TRBV2	.	.	TGTGCCAGCAGCAGGACTTTAGGCACATCGGAGACCCAGTACTTC	CASSRTLGTSETQYF
TRBJ2-6	TRBV21-1	.	.	TGTGCCAGCAGCAAAGTCGTCTCTGGGGCCAACGTCCTGACTTTC	CASSKVVSGANVLTF
TRBJ2-1	TRBV19	.	TRBD1	TGTGCCAGTATAGAAGGGGGACAGGGAACCTACAATGAGCAGTTCTTC	CASIEGGQGTYNEQFF
TRBJ2-1	TRBV7-9	.	TRBD2	TGTGCCAGCAGCTTTAGCGGGTGGGCGTTCTTC	CASSFSGWAFF
TRBJ2-7	TRBV29-1	.	.	TGCAGCGTGAGGCGGGAATCCTACGAGCAGTACTTC	CSVRRESYEQYF
TRBJ2-3	TRBV28	.	.	TGTGCCAGCAGTCTTGCCATGGGTCCCACAGATACGCAGTATTTT	CASSLAMGPTDTQYF
TRBJ2-3	TRBV7-8	.	.	TGTGCCAGCAGCTTAGCGGATGGGGTTACGCAGTATTTT	CASSLADGVTQYF
TRBJ2-3	TRBV4-1	.	.	TGCGCCAGCAGCCTTGGCAGAGCTGGACCAGATACGCAGTATTTT	CASSLGRAGPDTQYF
TRBJ2-3	TRBV6-1	.	.	TGTGCCAGCAGTGCGCGACCTACAGGGTCATCTGTCACAGATACGCAGTATTTT	CASSARPTGSSVTDTQYF
TRBJ2-7	TRBV9	.	.	TGTGCCAGCAGCGTATCCAGCGGCTACGAGCAGTACTTC	CASSVSSGYEQYF
TRBJ2-5	TRBV11-2	.	.	TGTGCCAGCAGCCCGGACAGCGAGGAGACCCAGTACTTC	CASSPDSEETQYF
TRBJ2-5	TRBV5-4	.	TRBD2	TGTGCCAGCAGCGGCGGGGGTCAAGAGACCCAGTACTTC	CASSGGGQETQYF
TRBJ2-7	TRBV30	.	.	TGTGCCTGGAGTGTCAATGGTTTCGAGCAGTACTTC	CAWSVNGFEQYF
TRBJ1-2	TRBV19	.	.	TGTGCCAGTAGTATAGAGGGGGATGGCGGCTACACCTTC	CASSIEGDGGYTF
TRBJ1-1	TRBV7-9	.	.	TGTGCCAGCAGCTCCCACGAAAACACTGAAGCTTTCTTT	CASSSHENTEAFF
TRBJ2-4	TRBV27	.	.	TGTGCCAGCAGTTTTGGGCAGGGCGGTCTCGGGGACATTCAGTACTTC	CASSFGQGGLGDIQYF
TRBJ1-2	TRBV28	.	.	TGTGCCAGCAGTATGGGGGGTAATGCCTATGGCTACACCTTC	CASSMGGNAYGYTF
TRBJ1-1	TRBV6-2/TRBV6-3	.	.	TGTGCCAGCAGTTGGGATCCCACTGAAGCTTTCTTT	CASSWDPTEAFF
TRBJ2-1	TRBV11-2	.	.	TGTGCCAGCAGCTTAGATCTAGGGGAGCAGTTCTTC	CASSLDLGEQFF
TRBJ1-5	TRBV6-6	once	.	TGTGCCAGCAGTGGCCAGGAGTTTTGGAATCAGCCCCAGCATTTT	CASSGQEFWNQPQHF
TRBJ1-1	TRBV7-8	.	.	TGTGCCAGCAGTCATACAGGGTTTATGAACACTGAAGCTTTCTTT	CASSHTGFMNTEAFF